A single sample is the source of the 7 T cell receptor beta chains below, sequenced in a study of PD-1 blockade in classical Hodgkin lymphoma. Time point specified: cycle 4 day 1 (C4D1), after about 6 weeks of nivolumab. Every patient was affected by relapse after autologous stem cell transplantation, while exposure to brentuximab vedotin was not uniform. Magnetic negative selection, applied to thawed PBMCs, was used to isolate the CD8+ T cells. Assay: immunoSEQ multiplex PCR; the TCRdb copy retains only in-frame clones and omits some. The table has 20,000 or so clones, approximately 90% seen once; the top ten hold around 5%. The sequences come from CD8+ T cells from blood, collected before the fourth cycle of nivolumab. These TCRs come from a human donor with classical Hodgkin lymphoma.

The rearrangement uses TRBV28 and TRBJ1-5, with unresolved D. Trimming left V 6 bases short and J 4 bases short, with 16 bases between. The germline V gene encodes CDR1 MDHEN and CDR2 SYDVKM. The CDR3 spans 15 residues. CDR3 DNA sequence: TGTGCCAGCAGGTGGACGGACGAAAAAAATCAGCCCCAGCATTTT. This codes for CASRWTDEKNQPQHF. The full variable domain, with the rest looked up from reference TRBV28 and TRBJ1-5, is DVKVTQSSRYLVKRTGEKVFLECVQDMDHENMFWYRQDPGLGLRLIYFSYDVKMKEKGDIPEGYSVSREKKERFSLILESASTNQTSMYLCASRWTDEKNQPQHFGDGTRLSIL.

The rearrangement links TRBV19 to TRBJ2-1; D is possibly TRBD1 (5 bases). Germline lookup yields CDR1 LNHDA and CDR2 SQIVND (reference sequence). Trimming shortened V by 7 bases and J by 9 bases, and 10 bases separated the two germline ends. The CDR3 spans 11 residues. CDR3 loop: CASTGLSEQFF. As DNA, the CDR3 is TGTGCCAGTACAGGGCTTTCTGAGCAGTTCTTC.

The genes are TRBV2 and TRBJ1-5; D is uncertain. The CDR3 is 15 amino acids. Germline values: CDR1 SNHLY, CDR2 FYNNEI. The germline V and J ends were trimmed by 2 bases and 0 bases, with 8 bases remaining between them. The CDR3 region has the DNA TGTGCCAGCAGTGAACGGGGAGCTAGCAATCAGCCCCAGCATTTT. As protein: CASSERGASNQPQHF.

V and J are TRBV4-1 and TRBJ1-5; D ambiguous. The CDR3 is made up of 15 amino acids. V was cut by 0 bases and J by 0 bases, with 6 bases left in between. The germline V gene has CDR1 MGHRA and CDR2 YSYEKL. This chain's CDR3 is CASSQDPDSNQPQHF. CDR3 in DNA: TGCGCCAGCAGCCAAGATCCGGATAGCAATCAGCCCCAGCATTTT.

The genes are TRBV19 and TRBJ2-7; perhaps TRBD1 as D (8 bases). Trimming took 5 bases from V and 4 from J, leaving 21 bases between them. This CDR3 is 16 amino acids long. Per germline, CDR1 LNHDA and CDR2 SQIVND (reference sequence). The CDR3 is CASSPRTGRERYEQYF. For the CDR3, the DNA is TGTGCCAGTAGTCCCCGGACAGGGAGGGAGAGGTACGAGCAGTACTTC.

The chain recombines TRBV18 with TRBJ2-5, with 11 bases matching TRBD2. Germline CDR1 is KGHSH and CDR2 is LQKENI. The V gene end was trimmed by 5 bases and the J gene end by 2 bases; junction bases not matched to a gene: 4. This CDR3 region has 15 residues. This chain's CDR3 is CASSEGLADQETQYF. The CDR3, as DNA: TGTGCCAGCTCAGAGGGACTAGCGGATCAAGAGACCCAGTACTTC. Variable domain in full (rest from reference TRBV18 and TRBJ2-5): NAGVMQNPRHLVRRRGQEARLRCSPMKGHSHVYWYRQLPEEGLKFMVYLQKENIIDESGMPKERFSAEFPKEGPSILRIQQVVRGDSAAYFCASSEGLADQETQYFGPGTRLLVL.

The rearrangement uses TRBV27 and TRBJ1-2; 7 bases are a match to TRBD1. The CDR3 sequence is 16 residues long. Losses at the gene ends were 6 bases for V and 5 bases for J; bases not matched to a gene: 15. CDR1 and CDR2 (germline): MNHEY, SMNVEV (reference sequence). The CDR3, as DNA: TGTGCCAGCAGAAATGCGCCCGGGACAGTTACTTATGGCTACACCTTC. Protein product: CASRNAPGTVTYGYTF.